Below are 20 T cell receptor beta chains sequenced from a single sample in a study of shared clonotypes between healthy human individuals (TCRdb year 2020). Libraries came from the immunoSEQ multiplex PCR assay. TCRdb limited this immuneACCESS table to in-frame rearrangements with V and J called. A share of clones is missing; checked studies link under half to unresolved V genes, and the rest is unexplained. The table for this sample lists roughly 400,000 clones; 90% to 97% of them were counted only once. The leading ten clones occupy 0.32% of the sample. The sample comprised memory CD8+ T cells sorted from blood. According to the study, the label for this sample's cell subset or site signals: CD45RO+ cells pooled with CCR7-negative TemRA cells. These receptors originate from a man aged 25-45 years in good health.

The chain uses TRBV30 and TRBJ2-4; 8 bases are a match to TRBD2. J lost 5 bases, V lost 0 bases, and 9 bases had no gene match. CDR3 size: 16 residues. Germline CDR1 and CDR2: GTSNPN and SVGIG (reference sequence). The CDR3 DNA sequence: TGTGCCTGGAGTGTACGGGGACTAGTGAACGAAAACATTCAGTACTTC. Its translation is CAWSVRGLVNENIQYF.

In regard to this clone: Other DNA sequences in the same sample also yield this CDR3. The chain links TRBV9 to TRBJ2-2, with no clear D. Germline V gene lookup returns CDR1 SGDLS and CDR2 YYNGEE. Trimming cost V 4 bases and J 2 bases, with 3 bases left between them. This CDR3 is built from 12 residues. CDR3 protein: CASSPNTGELFF. For the CDR3, the DNA is TGTGCCAGCAGCCCTAACACCGGGGAGCTGTTTTTT.

The chain carries TRBV11-3 and TRBJ2-5; 7 bases fit TRBD2. With V trimmed by 4 bases and J by 5 bases, 4 bases remained unmatched. CDR3 size: 13 residues. Germline V gene sequence: CDR1 SGHNT, CDR2 YENEEA. The CDR3: CASSSGGGETQYF. CDR3 nucleotides: TGTGCCAGCAGCTCTGGCGGGGGTGAGACCCAGTACTTC.

The V and J genes are TRBV28 and TRBJ2-1; 8 nucleotides line up with TRBD1. Germline loops: CDR1 MDHEN, CDR2 SYDVKM. The J segment lost 9 bases and the V segment lost 6 bases, leaving 4 bases of the junction unmatched. The CDR3 is 12 amino acids. CDR3 amino acids: CASSAGGAEQFF. As DNA, the CDR3 is TGTGCCAGCAGCGCAGGGGGCGCTGAGCAGTTCTTC. The full variable domain, completed using reference TRBV28 and TRBJ2-1, is DVKVTQSSRYLVKRTGEKVFLECVQDMDHENMFWYRQDPGLGLRLIYFSYDVKMKEKGDIPEGYSVSREKKERFSLILESASTNQTSMYLCASSAGGAEQFFGPGTRLTVL.

This chain joins TRBV5-1 and TRBJ1-6, with D perhaps matching TRBD1 (5 bases). V lost 1 base to trimming and J lost 6 bases, with 8 bases between them. Germline CDR1 and CDR2: SGHRS and YFSETQ. The CDR3 is made up of 14 amino acids. In nucleotides, the CDR3 is TGCGCCAGCAGCTTGCAGGGTTTTAATTCACCCCTCCACTTT. Translation gives CASSLQGFNSPLHF.

This chain uses TRBV7-2 with TRBJ1-4; D is possibly TRBD1 (5 bases). Germline V gene sequence: CDR1 SGHTA, CDR2 FQGNSA. The ends were cut back, 5 bases at V and 5 bases at J, with 12 bases in the middle. The length of the CDR3 is 14 residues. CDR3: CASSLGTVNEKLFF. CDR3 DNA sequence: TGTGCCAGCAGCCTTGGGACGGTAAATGAAAAACTGTTTTTT.

The chain combines TRBV2 with TRBJ1-1, with 7 nucleotides matching TRBD1. V lost 6 bases to trimming and J lost 8 bases; unmatched junction nucleotides: 9. CDR1 and CDR2 (germline): SNHLY, FYNNEI. The CDR3 has 13 residues. In DNA form, the CDR3 reads TGTGCCAGCAGGTTTAACAGGGGAGGAGAAGCTTTCTTT. This codes for CASRFNRGGEAFF.

The V call is TRBV10-1, the J call TRBJ2-2; D is ambiguous. The CDR3 totals 14 residues. V lost 6 bases to trimming and J lost 5 bases, with 13 bases between them. CDR1 and CDR2 from the germline V gene are WNHNN and SYGVQD (reference sequence). CDR3 loop: CASSQRRLTGELFF. The CDR3 nucleotides read TGCGCCAGCAGCCAACGCCGATTAACCGGGGAGCTGTTTTTT.

Points on this clone: At one boundary the junction diverges from the germline segment, which might be a read error. The V gene is TRBV7-7, the J gene TRBJ2-3, with TRBD2 identical over 11 bases. The CDR3 is made up of 16 amino acids. Per germline, CDR1 SSHAT and CDR2 FNYEAQ (reference sequence). CDR3 sequence reads: CASSLGGLAETDTQYF. The CDR3, as DNA: TGTGCTAGCAGCTTAGGGGGACTAGCGGAAACAGATACGCAGTATTTT. Complete variable domain (other parts from reference TRBV7-7 and TRBJ2-3): GAGVSQSPRYKVTKRGQDVTLRCDPISSHATLYWYQQALGQGPEFLTYFNYEAQPDKSGLPSDRFSAERPEGSISTLTIQRTEQRDSAMYRCASSLGGLAETDTQYFGPGTRLTVL.

The chain carries TRBV9 and TRBJ2-7; D remains ambiguous. V lost 2 bases and J lost 1, with 7 bases in between. Germline values: CDR1 SGDLS, CDR2 YYNGEE. The CDR3 runs to 13 residues. CDR3 residues: CASSVDLSYEQYF. CDR3 sequence (DNA): TGTGCCAGCAGCGTCGACTTATCCTACGAGCAGTACTTC.

This chain connects TRBV4-2 to TRBJ2-1, with 7 bases that match TRBD2. J was trimmed by 7 bases and V by 0 bases; bases with no gene match: 9. This CDR3 comprises 16 residues. CDR1 is LGHNA, CDR2 YNFKEQ, per germline. Here the CDR3 DNA reads TGTGCCAGCAGCCAAGATAGCGGGCCCCGGTTAAATGAGCAGTTCTTC. Amino acids: CASSQDSGPRLNEQFF.

The chain combines TRBV14 with TRBJ1-1; D is possibly TRBD1 (6 bases). The ends were cut back, 1 base at V and 12 bases at J, with 18 bases in the middle. The CDR3 runs 14 residues. Germline lookup yields CDR1 SGHDN and CDR2 FVKESK. The CDR3 DNA follows: TGTGCCAGCAGCCAAGTTTGGGGGGCGTCCGATACTTTCTTT. It yields the protein CASSQVWGASDTFF.

The J gene is TRBJ2-7, the V gene TRBV6-6; weak D call: TRBD1 (6 bases). CDR1 is MNHNY, CDR2 SVGAGI, per germline (reference sequence). The CDR3 sequence is 12 residues long. Between the trimmed V and J ends, which lost 9 bases and 2 bases, there was a span of 11 bases. The CDR3 spells CASHGTTYEQYF. CDR3 sequence (DNA): TGTGCCAGTCACGGGACAACCTACGAGCAGTACTTC.

The V and J genes are TRBV25-1 and TRBJ2-7, with TRBD1 identical over 9 bases. Germline V CDR1 and CDR2: MGHDK, SYGVNS. The CDR3 extends over 15 amino acids. V trimming: 5 bases; J trimming: 4 bases; junction bases outside the gene matches: 9. The CDR3 protein is CASSSTGTGRYEQYF. DNA for the CDR3: TGTGCCAGCAGTTCTACCGGGACAGGGAGGTACGAGCAGTACTTC.

The chain carries TRBV4-1 and TRBJ2-7; the match to TRBD2 covers 7 bases. Looked up from germline, CDR1 is MGHRA and CDR2 is YSYEKL. The junction had 7 bases not matched to a gene; V was cut back by 3 bases and J by 2 bases. This CDR3 has 15 amino acids. The CDR3 DNA sequence: TGCGCCAGCAGCCATTGGGGGGGAGCCCCCTACGAGCAGTACTTC. This encodes CASSHWGGAPYEQYF.

This chain uses TRBV5-3 with TRBJ2-7; no definite D call. Being an ORF, TRBV5-3 has a function that is uncertain. There are 12 residues in the CDR3. The germline V and J ends were trimmed by 2 bases and 3 bases, with 6 bases remaining between them. CDR3 DNA sequence: TGTGCCAGAAGCTTCCCCTACTACGAGCAGTACTTC. Its protein product is CARSFPYYEQYF.

The chain recombines TRBV2 with TRBJ1-5; 9 bases are shared with TRBD1. From germline, CDR1 is SNHLY and CDR2 FYNNEI. The CDR3 contains 14 residues. The V gene end was trimmed by 5 bases and the J gene end by 5 bases; junction bases not matched to a gene: 4. The CDR3 DNA sequence: TGTGCCAGCAGTTTGGGGGACAGGGATCAGCCCCAGCATTTT. This translates into CASSLGDRDQPQHF.

The genes are TRBV7-6 and TRBJ2-4; 15 bases are shared with TRBD2. CDR3 length: 19 amino acids. V trimming: 5 bases; J trimming: 0 bases; junction bases outside the gene matches: 8. CDR1 is SGHVS, CDR2 FNYEAQ, per germline. The CDR3 nucleotides are TGTGCCAGCAGCCCGCGAGGACTAGCGGGAGGGGTAGCCAAAAACATTCAGTACTTC. Its protein product is CASSPRGLAGGVAKNIQYF.

This rearrangement joins TRBV6-6 to TRBJ2-1; D is tentatively TRBD1 or TRBD2 (5 bases each). Germline V gene lookup returns CDR1 MNHNY and CDR2 SVGAGI (reference sequence). V shed 7 bases and J shed 10 bases, with 20 bases lying between them. The CDR3 sequence is 14 residues long. CDR3 in amino acids: CASTTWGSVGEQFF. The CDR3 region has the DNA TGTGCCAGCACCACCTGGGGGAGCGTAGGGGAGCAGTTCTTC.

The J gene is TRBJ2-1, the V gene TRBV5-6; D uncertain. The germline V gene has CDR1 SGHDT and CDR2 YYEEEE. The V gene lost 5 bases and the J gene lost 3 bases, with 15 bases spanning the gap. This CDR3 has 15 residues. The CDR3: CASRLETPLYNEQFF. The CDR3 DNA reads as TGTGCCAGCAGGTTAGAGACGCCCCTCTACAATGAGCAGTTCTTC.